Following are 10 T cell receptor beta chains from one sample sequenced in a study of CD8+ T cells in alopecia areata. Investigators isolated RNA and reverse transcribed it into cDNA to act as the sequencing template. Sequenced by immunoSEQ multiplex PCR; TCRdb stores in-frame clones only, minus some. The sample lists approximately 170,000 clones, less than 70% occurring once. The treatment here: oral pan-JAK inhibitor, 5-10 mg twice daily. The sample in question was CD4+ T cells sorted from blood, obtained at week 24, from a patient treated with tofacitinib. The receptor set was obtained from a human donor with alopecia areata.

The chain carries TRBV27 and TRBJ2-4; TRBD2 agrees at 7 bases. V shed 2 bases, J shed 12 bases, and the junction held 4 bases outside the gene matches. This CDR3 spans 12 amino acids. Germline loops: CDR1 MNHEY, CDR2 SMNVEV (reference sequence). The CDR3 nucleotides read TGTGCCAGCAGTTTACCTAGCGGAGCTCAGTACTTC. It is translated as CASSLPSGAQYF.

This rearrangement joins TRBV30 to TRBJ2-7; D may be TRBD1 or TRBD2 (6 bases each). V was pared by 2 bases and J by 6 bases, with 17 bases between. The CDR3 runs to 14 residues. Germline CDR1 is GTSNPN and CDR2 is SVGIG (reference sequence). The CDR3 coding sequence is TGTGCCTGGAGTCTCCGGGGGCGCTTCACCGAGCAGTACTTC. Its translation: CAWSLRGRFTEQYF.

This chain links TRBV7-3 with TRBJ2-7, with no clear D. From germline, CDR1 is SGHTA and CDR2 FQGTGA. V was clipped by 6 bases and J by 1 base, with 16 bases between them. The CDR3 has 15 residues. The CDR3 region is CASSFDPTTSYEQYF. CDR3 nucleotides: TGTGCCAGCAGTTTCGACCCTACTACATCCTACGAGCAGTACTTC.

The chain recombines TRBV4-2 with TRBJ2-5; 7 bases map to TRBD2. Germline loops: CDR1 LGHNA, CDR2 YNFKEQ. The CDR3 is 14 residues long. With V trimmed by 5 bases and J by 0 bases, 3 bases remained unmatched. CDR3 loop: CASSYGTNQETQYF. CDR3 in DNA: TGTGCCAGCAGCTACGGGACTAACCAAGAGACCCAGTACTTC.

The CDR3 region is CASSFRDANQPQHF. The CDR3 DNA sequence: TGTGCCAGCAGTTTCCGGGACGCGAATCAGCCCCAGCATTTT. The chain couples TRBV27 to TRBJ1-5; D might be TRBD1 (5 bases). CDR1 MNHEY and CDR2 SMNVEV come from the germline V gene (reference sequence). V was pared by 3 bases and J by 4 bases, with 10 bases between. The CDR3 length is 14 residues.

The CDR3 loop reads CASSPRGVNTEAFF. The DNA for the CDR3 is TGTGCCAGCTCACCTAGAGGGGTGAACACTGAAGCTTTCTTT. The J gene is TRBJ1-1, the V gene TRBV18; possible D gene TRBD1, 5 bases. V was pared by 3 bases and J by 0 bases, with 8 bases between. The CDR3 sequence is 14 residues long. Germline CDR1 is KGHSH and CDR2 is LQKENI.

This clone was observed a few times. The gene calls are TRBV21-1 and TRBJ2-5; whether TRBD1, the table's D call, matches the DNA was not checked. TRBV21-1 is a recognized pseudogene. The CDR3 contains 15 residues. The CDR3: CASSKPQDSQETQYF. Here the CDR3 DNA reads TGTGCCAGCAGCAAACCCCAGGACAGTCAAGAGACCCAGTACTTC.

The chain recombines TRBV5-1 with TRBJ1-6; D gene ambiguous. This CDR3 has 14 residues. Germline V lookup: CDR1 SGHRS, CDR2 YFSETQ. V lost 2 bases and J 9 bases, leaving 12 bases between the germline ends. The DNA for the CDR3 is TGCGCCAGCAGCTTACAGAGTCTTGGTTCACCCCTCCACTTT. It is translated as CASSLQSLGSPLHF.

This clone appeared once. The chain joins TRBV30 to TRBJ2-3; D not resolved. Germline V gene lookup returns CDR1 GTSNPN and CDR2 SVGIG (reference sequence). This CDR3 has 12 residues. The V end was cut by 8 bases, the J end by 3 bases, with 12 bases between. CDR3 coding DNA: TGTGCCGCTAACCCTTTAACAGATACGCAGTATTTT. Its protein product is CAANPLTDTQYF.

This chain links TRBV19 with TRBJ1-6; D uncertain. Between the trimmed V and J ends, which lost 5 bases and 6 bases, there was a span of 20 bases. Per the germline V gene, CDR1 is LNHDA and CDR2 is SQIVND (reference sequence). The CDR3 has 17 amino acids. In DNA, the CDR3 is TGTGCCAGTAGTGTCCCCCGTCGGGTCGAGGGTAATTCACCCCTCCACTTT. As protein: CASSVPRRVEGNSPLHF.